This T cell receptor beta chain was documented in a study of cytomegalovirus exposure and HLA in healthy donors. Regarding the study as a whole: The listing of about 150 TCR beta chains classed them as cytomegalovirus-associated.

60 Vbeta and 13 Jbeta primers were used in PCR. TCRdb keeps only in-frame clones here, not all; method: immunoSEQ multiplex PCR. There are more than 110,000 clones in the sample; around 79% occur only once, and less than 3.5% lies in the top ten. As concerns this clone: As yet, its antigen is unknown.

The CDR3 length is 16 residues. Germline CDR1 is MGHDK and CDR2 is SYGVNS. V lost 0 bases and J lost 5, with 11 bases in between. The receptor was isolated from a male donor in good health and CMV-seronegative. The sample consisted of PBMCs. The rearrangement links TRBV25-1 to TRBJ1-6; tentative D call: TRBD1 (6 bases). CDR3 nucleotide sequence: TGTGCCAGCAGTGAATACAGGGGCACTAATAATTCACCCCTCCACTTT. This gives the protein CASSEYRGTNNSPLHF. The full variable domain, completed using reference TRBV25-1 and TRBJ1-6, is EADIYQTPRYLVIGTGKKITLECSQTMGHDKMYWYQQDPGMELHLIHYSYGVNSTEKGDLSSESTVSRIRTEHFPLTLESARPSHTSQYLCASSEYRGTNNSPLHFGNGTRLTVT.